The 8 T cell receptor beta chains below were found in one sample sequenced in a study of T cells in women clearing cervical HPV infection. TCRdb's copy holds only in-frame clones and misses some; the assay was immunoSEQ multiplex PCR. The data include under 20,000 clones; the top ten clones carry 3.2%. Input material: blood buffy coat. These receptors all come from a woman aged 18-69 years with a cervical HPV16 infection that either progressed to CIN3+ or cleared (not recorded which).

In regard to this clone: Read data end 3 residues before the CDR3 end; the end is taken from the germline J gene. The rearrangement joins TRBV29-1 to TRBJ1-5; 7 nucleotides align to TRBD1. V was clipped by 4 bases and J by 4 bases; unmatched bases: 7. Germline lookup yields CDR1 SQVTM and CDR2 ANQGSEA. The CDR3 is 14 residues long. The CDR3 bases that were read are TGCAGCGTTGTATCCGGGACAGCAAATCAGCCC. Protein product: CSVVSGTANQP. The full CDR3 protein reads CSVVSGTANQPQHF.

In regard to this clone: Read coverage stops 3 residues before the CDR3 terminus; the germline J gene supplies the remainder. The chain recombines TRBV30 with TRBJ2-2; 11 positions match TRBD2. Germline CDR1 reads GTSNPN; CDR2 reads SVGIG (reference sequence). Germline trimming cut 3 bases from V and 7 bases from J; bases unmatched to any gene: 10. The CDR3 covers 16 residues. The CDR3 reads CAWRRVAGGRGGELFF. Partial CDR3 DNA: TGTGCCTGGAGAAGGGTAGCGGGGGGGCGGGGCGGGGAG.

For this clone: From the germline J gene comes the end of the CDR3, since the read stops 3 residues before it. The rearrangement joins TRBV14 to TRBJ2-1, with TRBD1 identical over 8 bases. The J segment lost 3 bases and the V segment lost 4 bases, leaving 8 bases of the junction unmatched. Germline loops: CDR1 SGHDN, CDR2 FVKESK. This CDR3 has 16 amino acids. The CDR3 sequence is CASSPHRQGIYNEQFF. The sequenced CDR3 bases are TGTGCCAGCAGCCCCCATCGACAGGGGATCTACAATGAG.

Worth noting for this clone: Read sequence stops 3 residues before the CDR3 end, and the germline J gene provides the missing end. This sequence joins TRBV28 and TRBJ2-3; TRBD1 matches 10 bases. V was pared by 4 bases and J by 4 bases, with 8 bases of the junction left unmatched. The germline gives CDR1 MDHEN, CDR2 SYDVKM. The CDR3 totals 16 residues. CDR3: CASSSRQGAPADTQYF. Partial CDR3 DNA: TGTGCCAGCAGTTCCCGACAGGGGGCGCCCGCAGATACG. Full variable domain (missing parts from reference TRBV28 and TRBJ2-3): DVKVTQSSRYLVKRTGEKVFLECVQDMDHENMFWYRQDPGLGLRLIYFSYDVKMKEKGDIPEGYSVSREKKERFSLILESASTNQTSMYLCASSSRQGAPADTQYFGPGTRLTVL.

As for this clone: The read terminates 3 residues before the CDR3 end, so the remaining end is supplied by the germline J gene. The chain is built from TRBV15 and TRBJ2-7; D might be TRBD1 (5 bases). The germline V gene has CDR1 LNHNV and CDR2 YYDKDF (reference sequence). Trimming took 6 bases from V and 0 from J, leaving 9 bases between them. The CDR3 is 13 residues long. The CDR3 DNA, read in part, is TGTGCCACCAGTATCCAGGGCTCCTACGAG. This gives the protein CATSIQGSYE. The whole CDR3 is CATSIQGSYEQYF.

As concerns this clone: The read falls 3 residues short of the CDR3 end, and the missing part is taken from the germline J gene. The V gene is TRBV7-2, the J gene TRBJ1-1; D might be TRBD1 (5 bases). The CDR3 runs 14 residues. Germline V gene lookup returns CDR1 SGHTA and CDR2 FQGNSA. V dropped 8 bases and J dropped 1 base, with 14 bases sitting between them. CDR3 residues: CASLPTATNTEAFF. The covered CDR3 bases are TGTGCCAGCCTGCCGACAGCCACGAACACTGAA.

On this clone itself: The read ends 3 residues early relative to the CDR3; the germline J gene fills the gap. This sequence joins TRBV19 and TRBJ2-3; 8 positions match TRBD2. Germline V gives CDR1 LNHDA, CDR2 SQIVND (reference sequence). The CDR3 consists of 15 residues. J lost 1 base, V lost 2 bases, and 2 bases had no gene match. The chain's CDR3 is CASSIFSGGTDTQYF. Incomplete CDR3 DNA: TGTGCCAGTAGTATATTTAGCGGGGGCACAGATACG.

To note about this clone: The CDR3 end falls 3 residues outside the read, so it is completed with the germline J gene. This chain uses TRBV19 with TRBJ1-3; TRBD1 aligns across 7 bases. This CDR3 has 15 amino acids. Losses at the gene ends were 7 bases for V and 9 bases for J; bases not matched to a gene: 15. Germline-derived CDR1 and CDR2 are LNHDA and SQIVND (reference sequence). CDR3 DNA, as far as it was read: TGTGCCAGTATTTCAAAGGTGGGGACAGTCAGCACC. As protein: CASISKVGTVST. The complete CDR3 sequence is CASISKVGTVSTIYF.